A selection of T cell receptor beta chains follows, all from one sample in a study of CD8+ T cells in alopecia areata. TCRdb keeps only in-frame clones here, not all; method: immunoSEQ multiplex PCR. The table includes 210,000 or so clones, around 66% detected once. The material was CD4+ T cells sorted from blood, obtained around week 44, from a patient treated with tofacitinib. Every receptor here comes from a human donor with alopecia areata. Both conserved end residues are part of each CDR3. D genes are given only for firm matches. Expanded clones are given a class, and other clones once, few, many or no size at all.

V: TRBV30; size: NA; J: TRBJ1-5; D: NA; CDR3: CAWKGGNQPQHF; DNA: TGTGCCTGGAAAGGGGGCAATCAGCCCCAGCATTTT
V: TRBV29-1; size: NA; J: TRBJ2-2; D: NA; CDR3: CSVASPGELFF; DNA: TGCAGCGTTGCAAGCCCCGGGGAGCTGTTTTTT
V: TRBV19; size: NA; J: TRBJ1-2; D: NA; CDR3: CASRGGPNYGYTF; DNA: TGTGCCAGTAGGGGTGGACCCAACTATGGCTACACCTTC
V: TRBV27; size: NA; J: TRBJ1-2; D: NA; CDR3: CASSPQGQNGYTF; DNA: TGTGCCAGCAGTCCCCAAGGACAGAATGGCTACACCTTC
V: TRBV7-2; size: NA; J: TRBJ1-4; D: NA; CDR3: CASSLSVTFATNEKLFF; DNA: TGTGCCAGCAGCTTAAGTGTCACGTTCGCAACTAATGAAAAACTGTTTTTT
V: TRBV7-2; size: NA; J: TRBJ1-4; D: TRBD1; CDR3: CASSTAGGATNEKLFF; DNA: TGTGCCAGCAGCACAGCAGGGGGCGCAACTAATGAAAAACTGTTTTTT
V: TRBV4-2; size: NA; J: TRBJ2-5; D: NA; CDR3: CASSRTPGPRSEGTQYF; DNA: TGTGCCAGCAGCCGGACCCCGGGACCTCGATCGGAGGGGACCCAGTACTTC
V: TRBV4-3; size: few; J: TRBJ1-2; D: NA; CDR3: CASSQGTGNYGYTF; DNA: TGCGCCAGCAGCCAAGGAACAGGGAATTATGGCTACACCTTC
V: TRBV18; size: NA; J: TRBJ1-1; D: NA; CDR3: CASSPPTAVTEAFF; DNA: TGTGCCAGCTCACCCCCGACAGCGGTCACTGAAGCTTTCTTT
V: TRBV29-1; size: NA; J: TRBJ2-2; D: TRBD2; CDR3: CSVEQRTSLGGELFF; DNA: TGCAGCGTTGAGCAGAGGACTAGTTTAGGCGGGGAGCTGTTTTTT
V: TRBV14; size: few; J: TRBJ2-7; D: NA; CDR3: CASSQGLGGQYF; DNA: TGTGCCAGCAGCCAAGGATTGGGTGGGCAGTACTTC
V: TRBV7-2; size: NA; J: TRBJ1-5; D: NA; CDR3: CASSGRPQGPSNQPQHF; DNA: TGTGCCAGCAGCGGGAGACCTCAGGGGCCGTCTAATCAGCCCCAGCATTTT
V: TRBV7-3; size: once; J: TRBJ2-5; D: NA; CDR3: CASSQTNQETQYF; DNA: TGTGCCAGCAGCCAGACCAATCAAGAGACCCAGTACTTC
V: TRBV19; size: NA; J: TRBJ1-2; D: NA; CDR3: CASSILTGDYGYTF; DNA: TGTGCCAGTAGTATCCTGACAGGAGACTATGGCTACACCTTC
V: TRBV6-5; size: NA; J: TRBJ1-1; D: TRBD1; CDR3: CASSTEDREAFF; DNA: TGTGCCAGCAGTACCGAGGACAGGGAAGCTTTCTTT
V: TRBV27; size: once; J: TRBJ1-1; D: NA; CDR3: CASSLLRPEAGTEAFF; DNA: TGTGCCAGCAGTTTACTCCGGCCGGAGGCAGGCACTGAAGCTTTCTTT
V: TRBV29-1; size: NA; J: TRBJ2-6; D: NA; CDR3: CSVEASSSGANVLTF; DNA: TGCAGCGTTGAGGCCAGCAGCTCTGGGGCCAACGTCCTGACTTTC
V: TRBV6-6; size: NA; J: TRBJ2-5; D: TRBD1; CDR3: CATEQGYQETQYF; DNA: TGTGCCACAGAACAGGGGTACCAAGAGACCCAGTACTTC
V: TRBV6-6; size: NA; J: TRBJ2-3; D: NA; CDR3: CASRDTSTDTQYF; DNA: TGTGCCAGCAGGGACACTAGCACAGATACGCAGTATTTT
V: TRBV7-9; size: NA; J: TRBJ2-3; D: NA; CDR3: CASSLVQDTQYF; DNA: TGTGCCAGCAGCTTAGTTCAGGATACGCAGTATTTT
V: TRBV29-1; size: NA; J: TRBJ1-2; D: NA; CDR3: CSTGGKPDYGYTF; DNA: TGCAGCACGGGAGGGAAACCGGACTATGGCTACACCTTC
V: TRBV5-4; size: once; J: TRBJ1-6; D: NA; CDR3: CASSFGGRNSPLHF; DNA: TGTGCCAGCAGCTTTGGGGGCCGGAATTCACCCCTCCACTTT
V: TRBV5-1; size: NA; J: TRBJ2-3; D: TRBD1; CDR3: CASSFGQGTDTQYF; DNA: TGCGCCAGCAGCTTCGGACAGGGCACAGATACGCAGTATTTT
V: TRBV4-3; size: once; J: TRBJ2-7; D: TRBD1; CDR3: CASSQPGQGASEQYF; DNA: TGCGCCAGCAGCCAACCGGGACAGGGGGCGAGCGAGCAGTACTTC
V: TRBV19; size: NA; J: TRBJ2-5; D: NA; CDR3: CASSGKRETQYF; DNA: TGTGCCAGTAGTGGCAAGAGGGAGACCCAGTACTTC
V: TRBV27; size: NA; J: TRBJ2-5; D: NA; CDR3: CASSLGYSETQYF; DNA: TGTGCCAGCAGCCTGGGTTACTCGGAGACCCAGTACTTC
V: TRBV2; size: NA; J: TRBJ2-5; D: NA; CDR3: CASSGRGETQYF; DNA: TGTGCCAGCTCAGGGAGAGGAGAGACCCAGTACTTC
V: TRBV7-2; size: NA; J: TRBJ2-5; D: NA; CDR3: CASSLVLRGGETQYF; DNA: TGTGCCAGCAGCTTAGTATTAAGAGGGGGTGAGACCCAGTACTTC
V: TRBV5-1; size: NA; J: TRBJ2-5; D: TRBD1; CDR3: CASSLRGLSQETQYF; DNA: TGCGCCAGCAGCTTGAGGGGGCTTTCACAAGAGACCCAGTACTTC
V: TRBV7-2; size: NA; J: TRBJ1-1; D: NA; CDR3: CASSLLGSSNTEAFF; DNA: TGTGCCAGCAGCTTATTAGGCAGCTCGAACACTGAAGCTTTCTTT
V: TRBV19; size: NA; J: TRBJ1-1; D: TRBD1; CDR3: CASNPTGGREAFF; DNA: TGTGCCAGTAACCCAACAGGGGGCCGTGAAGCTTTCTTT
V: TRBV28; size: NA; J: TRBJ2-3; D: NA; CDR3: CASRRDSSTDTQYF; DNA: TGTGCCAGCAGACGGGATTCTAGCACAGATACGCAGTATTTT
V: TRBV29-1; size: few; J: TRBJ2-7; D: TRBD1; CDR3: CSVRGQAIYEQYF; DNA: TGCAGCGTTCGTGGACAGGCCATATACGAGCAGTACTTC
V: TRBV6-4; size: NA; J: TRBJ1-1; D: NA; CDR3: CASSYRVGTEAFF; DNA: TGTGCCAGCTCTTACAGGGTGGGGACTGAAGCTTTCTTT
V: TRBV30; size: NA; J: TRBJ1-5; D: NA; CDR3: CAWSAGADQPQHF; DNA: TGTGCCTGGAGTGCAGGGGCCGATCAGCCCCAGCATTTT
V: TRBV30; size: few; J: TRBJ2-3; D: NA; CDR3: CAWTNLPGRNGADTQYF; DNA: TGTGCCTGGACTAACTTGCCGGGACGAAATGGCGCAGATACGCAGTATTTT
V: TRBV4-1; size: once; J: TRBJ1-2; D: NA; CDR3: CASSQGGGYGYTF; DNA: TGCGCCAGCAGCCAAGGGGGGGGGTATGGCTACACCTTC
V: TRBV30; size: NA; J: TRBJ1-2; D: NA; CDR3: CAWSVSNYGYTF; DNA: TGTGCCTGGAGTGTATCAAACTATGGCTACACCTTC
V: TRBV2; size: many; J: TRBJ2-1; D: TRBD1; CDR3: CASRIRTGGKGTNEQFF; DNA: TGTGCCAGCAGGATTCGGACAGGGGGAAAAGGCACGAATGAGCAGTTCTTC
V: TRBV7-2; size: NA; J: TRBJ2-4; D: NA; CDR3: CASSPPTNRPKNIQYF; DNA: TGTGCCAGCAGCCCTCCCACGAACAGGCCGAAAAACATTCAGTACTTC
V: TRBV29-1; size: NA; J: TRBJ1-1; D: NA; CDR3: CSVEGKMNTEAFF; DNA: TGCAGCGTTGAGGGAAAAATGAACACTGAAGCTTTCTTT
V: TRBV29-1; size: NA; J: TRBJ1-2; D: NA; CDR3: CSVEGYTF; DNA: TGCAGCGTTGAGGGCTACACCTTC
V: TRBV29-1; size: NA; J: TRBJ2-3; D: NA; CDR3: CSVEAGWTDTQYF; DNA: TGCAGCGTTGAAGCGGGGTGGACAGATACGCAGTATTTT
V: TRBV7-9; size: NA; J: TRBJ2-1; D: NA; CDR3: CASSLAPMEQFF; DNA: TGTGCCAGCAGCTTAGCCCCCATGGAGCAGTTCTTC
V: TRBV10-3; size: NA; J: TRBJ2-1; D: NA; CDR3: CAISEGGANGEQFF; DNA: TGTGCCATCAGTGAGGGGGGGGCCAACGGTGAGCAGTTCTTC
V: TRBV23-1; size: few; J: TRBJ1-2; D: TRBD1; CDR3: CASSQGQGADGYTF; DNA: TGCGCCAGCAGTCAAGGACAGGGGGCTGATGGCTACACCTTC
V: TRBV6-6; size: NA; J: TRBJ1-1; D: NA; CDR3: CASSYSSPQSTEAFF; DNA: TGTGCCAGCAGTTACTCGTCTCCTCAGAGCACTGAAGCTTTCTTT
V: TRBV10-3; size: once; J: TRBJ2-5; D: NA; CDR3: CAIRRTSGETQYF; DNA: TGTGCCATCAGACGGACCAGCGGAGAGACCCAGTACTTC
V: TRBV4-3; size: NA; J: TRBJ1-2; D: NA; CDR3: CASSQDSGGYTF; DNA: TGCGCCAGCAGCCAAGATTCCGGGGGCTACACCTTC
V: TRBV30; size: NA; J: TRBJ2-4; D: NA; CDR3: CAWSRGRESKNIQYF; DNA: TGTGCCTGGAGTCGAGGCAGGGAATCCAAAAACATTCAGTACTTC
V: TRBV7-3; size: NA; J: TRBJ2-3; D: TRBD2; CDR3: CASSSVPGTTPDTQYF; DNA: TGTGCCAGCAGCTCTGTCCCCGGGACTACACCAGATACGCAGTATTTT
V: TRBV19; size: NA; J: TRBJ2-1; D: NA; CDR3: CASGGGPEQFF; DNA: TGTGCCAGTGGAGGAGGGCCTGAGCAGTTCTTC
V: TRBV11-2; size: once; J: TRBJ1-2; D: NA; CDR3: CASSHPSGYGYTF; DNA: TGTGCCAGCAGCCACCCATCGGGCTATGGCTACACCTTC
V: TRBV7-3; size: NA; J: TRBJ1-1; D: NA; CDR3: CASSQSPGDTEAFF; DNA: TGTGCCAGCAGTCAAAGTCCAGGTGACACTGAAGCTTTCTTT
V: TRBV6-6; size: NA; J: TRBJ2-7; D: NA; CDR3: CASSETLEQYF; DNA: TGTGCCAGCAGTGAAACCCTAGAGCAGTACTTC
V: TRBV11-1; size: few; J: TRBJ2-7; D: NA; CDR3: CASSFVAATSYEQYF; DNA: TGTGCCAGCAGCTTTGTGGCGGCGACCTCCTACGAGCAGTACTTC
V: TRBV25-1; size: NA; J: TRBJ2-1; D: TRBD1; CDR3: CASSLSGTGGAFDEQFF; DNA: TGTGCCAGCAGTCTCTCCGGGACAGGGGGCGCGTTCGATGAGCAGTTCTTC
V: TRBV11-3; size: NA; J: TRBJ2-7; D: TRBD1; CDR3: CASSPGQGLWEQYF; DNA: TGTGCCAGCAGCCCGGGACAGGGATTGTGGGAGCAGTACTTC
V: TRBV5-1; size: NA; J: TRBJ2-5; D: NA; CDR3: CASGRQQETQYF; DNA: TGCGCCAGCGGACGGCAGCAAGAGACCCAGTACTTC
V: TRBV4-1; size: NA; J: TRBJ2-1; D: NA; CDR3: CASSQVGSYNEQFF; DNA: TGCGCCAGCAGCCAAGTAGGGTCCTACAATGAGCAGTTCTTC